This T cell receptor (beta chain) was sequenced in a study of cytomegalovirus exposure and HLA in healthy donors. Germline V gene data show CDR1 as MNHEY and CDR2 as SMNVEV (reference sequence). V was trimmed by 3 bases and J by 1 base, leaving 14 bases between them. CDR3 length equals 16 residues. Both 60 Vbeta primers and 13 Jbeta primers went into the PCR. Generated by immunoSEQ multiplex PCR, the TCRdb table keeps only in-frame clones and is missing some. The repertoire holds about 98,000 clones, with around 75% as singletons. This clonotype was sampled from a man aged 18-30 years in good health and CMV-seropositive. The sample comprised PBMCs. The chain couples TRBV27 to TRBJ2-3, with D possibly matching TRBD2 (5 bases). The CDR3 DNA follows: TGTGCCAGCAGTTTTCTAGCCCAGATGGGCACAGATACGCAGTATTTT. Protein product: CASSFLAQMGTDTQYF.